Below, 27 T cell receptor beta chains from the same sample are listed, as sequenced in a study of cytomegalovirus exposure and HLA in healthy donors. This PCR relied on a set of 60 Vbeta primers and 13 Jbeta primers. Sequencing was performed with immunoSEQ multiplex PCR; in TCRdb, only in-frame clones are kept and a portion is missing. The sample contains tens of thousands of clones, roughly 80% of which appear only once. What was sequenced was PBMCs. All receptors come from a girl under 10 years old in good health and CMV-seropositive.

The J gene is TRBJ2-5, the V gene TRBV18, with a possible D match to TRBD1 (5 bases). Trimming took off 6 bases at V and 2 bases at J, with 7 bases between the two ends. The length of the CDR3 is 12 residues. Germline assignment: CDR1 KGHSH and CDR2 LQKENI. The CDR3 loop is CASSQGQETQYF. The CDR3 DNA is TGTGCCAGCTCCCAGGGTCAAGAGACCCAGTACTTC.

The V call is TRBV7-6, the J call TRBJ1-4; TRBD1 is a possible D gene (5 bases). Germline assignment: CDR1 SGHVS and CDR2 FNYEAQ. The V gene lost 4 bases and the J gene lost 4 bases, with 13 bases spanning the gap. This CDR3 region has 15 residues. The CDR3 spells CASSSPGKGNEKLFF. The CDR3 DNA follows: TGTGCCAGCAGCTCCCCAGGGAAGGGTAATGAAAAACTGTTTTTT.

In its sample, this clone was seen once. This sequence joins TRBV7-6 and TRBJ2-3, with 10 bases that match TRBD2. The CDR3 extends over 15 amino acids. Germline assignment: CDR1 SGHVS and CDR2 FNYEAQ. Trimming took 5 bases from V and 3 from J; bases not matched to a gene: 5. Here the CDR3 reads CASSPSGSWTDTQYF. In DNA, the CDR3 is TGTGCCAGCAGCCCTAGCGGGAGTTGGACAGATACGCAGTATTTT.

V usage is TRBV30 and J usage is TRBJ2-7; the D gene is possibly TRBD2 (5 bases). Germline lookup yields CDR1 GTSNPN and CDR2 SVGIG (reference sequence). The CDR3 length is 15 residues. The V end lost 0 bases, the J end lost 7 bases, and 19 bases lay between the germline ends. The CDR3 sequence is CAWSVAQLIRREQYF. The CDR3 DNA is TGTGCCTGGAGTGTGGCACAACTCATCCGGAGGGAGCAGTACTTC.

This clone has more than one count but fewer than ten. The V call is TRBV7-6, the J call TRBJ2-1; TRBD1 aligns across 9 bases. Germline assignment: CDR1 SGHVS and CDR2 FNYEAQ. The CDR3 has 13 amino acids. Losses at the gene ends were 3 bases for V and 15 bases for J; bases not matched to a gene: 9. The CDR3 loop reads CASSLDRGFNVFF. Here the CDR3 DNA reads TGTGCCAGCAGCTTGGACAGGGGATTTAACGTGTTCTTC.

This clone was observed once. The rearrangement joins TRBV2 to TRBJ2-3; D possibly corresponds to TRBD2 (7 bases). Germline values: CDR1 SNHLY, CDR2 FYNNEI. This CDR3 is built from 14 residues. Between the trimmed V and J ends, which lost 6 bases and 3 bases, there was a span of 13 bases. CDR3 DNA: TGTGCCAGCAGATCTAGGGGGGGAACAGATACGCAGTATTTT. Protein sequence: CASRSRGGTDTQYF.

The chain recombines TRBV4-1 with TRBJ1-1; 8 bases map to TRBD1. This CDR3 is 13 amino acids long. Germline V gives CDR1 MGHRA, CDR2 YSYEKL. Trimming took 11 bases from V and 6 from J; bases not matched to a gene: 11. CDR3 amino acids: CASRGQDGSEAFF. As DNA, the CDR3 is TGCGCCTCCCGGGGACAGGACGGGTCTGAAGCTTTCTTT.

This sequence joins TRBV11-2 and TRBJ2-7; 10 bases align to TRBD2. The CDR3 is 15 amino acids. The V gene's germline CDR1 is SGHAT and CDR2 FQNNGV. V was clipped by 0 bases and J by 4 bases; unmatched bases: 3. The CDR3 DNA follows: TGTGCCAGCAGCTTAGAGGCTAGCGGGAGTTACGAGCAGTACTTC. Translation: CASSLEASGSYEQYF. The full variable domain, its missing parts supplied by reference TRBV11-2 and TRBJ2-7, is EAGVAQSPRYKIIEKRQSVAFWCNPISGHATLYWYQQILGQGPKLLIQFQNNGVVDDSQLPKDRFSAERLKGVDSTLKIQPAKLEDSAVYLCASSLEASGSYEQYFGPGTRLTVT.

The chain couples TRBV6-5 to TRBJ2-6; a possible D gene is TRBD2 (6 bases). Germline V CDR1 and CDR2: MNHEY, SVGAGI. The CDR3 has 15 residues. V was trimmed by 7 bases and J by 4 bases, leaving 14 bases between them. The CDR3 DNA sequence: TGTGCCAGCACCAATGCGGGGTACGGGGCCAACGTCCTGACTTTC. Translated: CASTNAGYGANVLTF.

V gene TRBV4-2 combines with J gene TRBJ1-1, with TRBD1 matching over 7 bases. The CDR3 sequence is 16 residues long. Looked up from germline, CDR1 is LGHNA and CDR2 is YNFKEQ. Trimming took 3 bases from V and 3 from J; bases not matched to a gene: 10. The CDR3 spells CASSHSHNRGDTEAFF. For the CDR3, the DNA is TGTGCCAGCAGCCACAGTCACAACAGGGGAGACACTGAAGCTTTCTTT.

CDR3 residues: CASSVGHSVNEKLFF. CDR3 sequence (DNA): TGTGCCAGCAGCGTCGGACACTCGGTTAATGAAAAACTGTTTTTT. The chain uses TRBV9 and TRBJ1-4, with D possibly matching TRBD1 (5 bases). From germline, CDR1 is SGDLS and CDR2 YYNGEE. Trimming took 2 bases from V and 4 from J, leaving 12 bases between them. There are 15 residues in the CDR3.

The J gene is TRBJ2-5, the V gene TRBV7-9, with 9 bases aligning to TRBD2. Looked up from germline, CDR1 is SEHNR and CDR2 is FQNEAQ (reference sequence). CDR3 length: 14 residues. Trimming cost V 4 bases and J 5 bases; bases outside gene matches: 5. The CDR3 protein is CASSYLAGVETQYF. CDR3 nucleotides: TGTGCCAGCAGCTATTTAGCGGGAGTGGAGACCCAGTACTTC.

V is TRBV13 and J is TRBJ2-7; 7 bases line up with TRBD2. The germline V gene has CDR1 PRHDT and CDR2 FYEKMQ (reference sequence). This CDR3 region has 15 residues. Germline trimming cut 5 bases from V and 0 bases from J; bases unmatched to any gene: 7. The DNA of the CDR3 is TGTGCCAGCAGCCCTGGGACTACCCTCTCCTACGAGCAGTACTTC. Amino acid sequence: CASSPGTTLSYEQYF.

This chain uses TRBV28 with TRBJ1-1; D not resolved. The CDR3 loop spans 14 amino acids. V dropped 3 bases and J dropped 4 bases, with 12 bases sitting between them. Germline values: CDR1 MDHEN, CDR2 SYDVKM. The CDR3 bases are TGTGCCAGCAGTTTCTTAGGAGGGTCCACTGAAGCTTTCTTT. This sequence encodes CASSFLGGSTEAFF.

This clone was seen a handful of times. This sequence joins TRBV25-1 and TRBJ1-2, with D perhaps TRBD1 (5 bases). Germline values: CDR1 MGHDK, CDR2 SYGVNS. This CDR3 has 12 residues. Trimming pared 8 bases from V and 8 bases from J, leaving 15 bases between. The CDR3 protein is CASAGTLGGYTF. Written as DNA, the CDR3 is TGTGCCAGCGCCGGGACTTTGGGCGGCTACACCTTC.

The rearrangement joins TRBV19 to TRBJ2-5; tentatively, D is TRBD2 (6 bases). CDR3 length equals 12 residues. The germline CDR1 and CDR2 sequences are LNHDA and SQIVND (reference sequence). V lost 10 bases and J lost 2, with 11 bases in between. The CDR3 is CATRSGQETQYF. CDR3 nucleotide sequence: TGTGCCACCCGTAGCGGTCAAGAGACCCAGTACTTC.

The rearrangement links TRBV15 to TRBJ2-7; 11 bases fit TRBD2. The germline V gene encodes CDR1 LNHNV and CDR2 YYDKDF (reference sequence). The CDR3 is made up of 13 amino acids. V shed 8 bases, J shed 7 bases, and the junction held 7 bases outside the gene matches. The CDR3 nucleotides read TGTGCCACCCAACTAGCGGGAGCTGGTGAGCAGTACTTC. Protein product: CATQLAGAGEQYF.

The chain combines TRBV28 with TRBJ2-7; 9 bases line up with TRBD1. Germline CDR1 and CDR2: MDHEN and SYDVKM. V dropped 4 bases and J dropped 2; count of bases not matched to a gene: 27. The CDR3 is made up of 22 amino acids. The CDR3 sequence: CASSSGTGLFASAIKLTYEQYF. CDR3 bases: TGTGCCAGCAGTTCCGGGACAGGGTTATTTGCTAGCGCGATCAAATTAACCTACGAGCAGTACTTC. The entire variable domain, with the rest obtained from reference TRBV28 and TRBJ2-7, is as follows: DVKVTQSSRYLVKRTGEKVFLECVQDMDHENMFWYRQDPGLGLRLIYFSYDVKMKEKGDIPEGYSVSREKKERFSLILESASTNQTSMYLCASSSGTGLFASAIKLTYEQYFGPGTRLTVT.

The J gene is TRBJ2-3, the V gene TRBV4-3; the D gene is possibly TRBD1 (7 bases). V lost 2 bases, J lost 6 bases, and 15 bases lay in between. The CDR3 runs 15 residues. Germline V gene sequence: CDR1 LGHNA, CDR2 YSLEER. The CDR3 DNA follows: TGCGCCAGCAGCCAATCTCCGGAGGGGGCCGATACGCAGTATTTT. Translated, it gives CASSQSPEGADTQYF.

The chain combines TRBV5-1 with TRBJ2-7; 9 positions match TRBD1. Germline V gives CDR1 SGHRS, CDR2 YFSETQ. The CDR3 contains 14 residues. V trimming: 3 bases; J trimming: 3 bases; junction bases outside the gene matches: 4. The CDR3 protein is CASSWDREVYEQYF. The CDR3 region has the DNA TGCGCCAGCAGCTGGGACAGGGAGGTCTACGAGCAGTACTTC. Filled out from reference TRBV5-1 and TRBJ2-7, the complete variable domain reads KAGVTQTPRYLIKTRGQQVTLSCSPISGHRSVSWYQQTPGQGLQFLFEYFSETQRNKGNFPGRFSGRQFSNSRSEMNVSTLELGDSALYLCASSWDREVYEQYFGPGTRLTVT.

V gene TRBV11-2 combines with J gene TRBJ2-1; 11 positions match TRBD2. V was pared by 5 bases and J by 8 bases, with 8 bases of the junction left unmatched. This CDR3 is built from 15 residues. Looked up from germline, CDR1 is SGHAT and CDR2 is FQNNGV. CDR3 region: CASSTTSGSTYEQFF. In DNA form, the CDR3 reads TGTGCCAGCAGCACTACTAGCGGGAGCACGTATGAGCAGTTCTTC. Using reference TRBV11-2 and TRBJ2-1 for the parts outside the CDR3, the full variable domain is EAGVAQSPRYKIIEKRQSVAFWCNPISGHATLYWYQQILGQGPKLLIQFQNNGVVDDSQLPKDRFSAERLKGVDSTLKIQPAKLEDSAVYLCASSTTSGSTYEQFFGPGTRLTVL.

This chain uses TRBV29-1 with TRBJ1-1; no clear D. The CDR3 totals 11 residues. V lost 4 bases and J 2 bases, leaving 5 bases between the germline ends. The V gene's germline CDR1 is SQVTM and CDR2 ANQGSEA. DNA of the CDR3: TGCAGCGTTGTCAGTAACACTGAAGCTTTCTTT. This codes for CSVVSNTEAFF.

The genes are TRBV19 and TRBJ1-5; no clear D gene. Germline V CDR1 and CDR2: LNHDA, SQIVND (reference sequence). Trimming removed 3 bases at V and 4 bases at J, with 13 bases between. This CDR3 is built from 15 residues. The CDR3 sequence: CASSIISGKNQPQHF. In DNA, the CDR3 is TGTGCCAGTAGTATTATCTCGGGGAAAAATCAGCCCCAGCATTTT.

This clone was found a few times. The chain links TRBV5-1 to TRBJ1-3, with a possible D match to TRBD1 (5 bases). The CDR3 covers 16 residues. Germline loops: CDR1 SGHRS, CDR2 YFSETQ. The V end was cut by 9 bases, the J end by 3 bases, with 22 bases between. The CDR3 protein is CATLYRTRAYGNTIYF. CDR3 sequence (DNA): TGCGCCACCCTATACAGGACAAGGGCTTATGGAAACACCATATATTTT.

The chain combines TRBV28 with TRBJ1-6; 11 nucleotides agree with TRBD1. Losses at the gene ends were 5 bases for V and 0 bases for J; bases not matched to a gene: 9. Germline CDR1 MDHEN, CDR2 SYDVKM. The CDR3 runs 19 residues. The CDR3 coding sequence is TGTGCCAGCAGTCCTACGGCGGGACAGGGGGTCTCCTATAATTCACCCCTCCACTTT. This gives the protein CASSPTAGQGVSYNSPLHF.

The genes are TRBV10-1 and TRBJ2-3; 8 bases fit TRBD2. The J segment lost 0 bases and the V segment lost 3 bases, leaving 5 bases of the junction unmatched. This CDR3 is built from 16 residues. In germline, CDR1 is WNHNN, CDR2 SYGVQD (reference sequence). CDR3 nucleotide sequence: TGCGCCAGCAGTGAACGGCTAGCGGGTAGCACAGATACGCAGTATTTT. Residues: CASSERLAGSTDTQYF.

This clone showed up just once. The rearrangement joins TRBV10-2 to TRBJ2-5; D not certain. V lost 3 bases and J 2 bases, leaving 10 bases between the germline ends. Germline V gene lookup returns CDR1 WSHSY and CDR2 SAAADI. This CDR3 spans 14 amino acids. The CDR3 spells CASSDTALQETQYF. The CDR3 coding sequence is TGCGCCAGCAGTGACACAGCCCTGCAAGAGACCCAGTACTTC.